These 6 T cell receptor beta chains were all obtained from the same sample, sequenced in a study of T cell changes during pregnancy in multiple sclerosis (dated by TCRdb to the late 2010s). Library prep was done by the immunoSEQ multiplex PCR assay. As stored in TCRdb, this immuneACCESS dataset retains in-frame rearrangements with V and J assigned. A fraction of the clones does not appear; measured against another copy, unresolved V genes explain less than half of the discrepancy, and the remainder lacks a known reason. The sample table records about 89,000 clones; approximately 94% of these occur just once. The ten largest make up under 0.85% of the sample. Specimen: peripheral blood, collected in the third trimester of pregnancy. These receptors came from a female donor with multiple sclerosis, enrolled in a pregnancy study.

The chain has TRBV2 and TRBJ2-5; TRBD2 aligns across 7 bases. After removal of 7 bases from V and 2 bases from J, the junction contained 10 bases not matched to a gene. Germline CDR1 SNHLY, CDR2 FYNNEI. The CDR3 has 15 amino acids. CDR3 DNA: TGTGCCAGCACGGAGGGAGGGCTATTGCAAGAGACCCAGTACTTC. It specifies CASTEGGLLQETQYF.

This clone appeared a single time. CDR3 sequence: CASSASRVLGYNEQFF. The CDR3 DNA reads as TGTGCCAGCAGCGCCTCCAGGGTTTTGGGTTACAATGAGCAGTTCTTC. The chain joins TRBV7-8 to TRBJ2-1, with D possibly matching TRBD1 (5 bases). Germline CDR1 is SGHVS and CDR2 is FQNEAQ. This CDR3 spans 16 amino acids. Trimming removed 5 bases from V and 4 bases from J, with 18 bases in between. Combining the CDR3 with reference TRBV7-8 and TRBJ2-1 gives the whole variable domain GAGVSQSPRYKVAKRGQDVALRCDPISGHVSLFWYQQALGQGPEFLTYFQNEAQLDKSGLPSDRFFAERPEGSVSTLKIQRTQQEDSAVYLCASSASRVLGYNEQFFGPGTRLTVL.

The chain links TRBV6-1 to TRBJ2-1, with D uncertain. The CDR3 contains 13 residues. V was pared by 8 bases and J by 4 bases, with 12 bases between. Germline V gene lookup returns CDR1 MNHNS and CDR2 SASEGT. The chain's CDR3 is CASVASFYNEQFF. The CDR3 DNA reads as TGTGCCAGCGTAGCTTCCTTTTACAATGAGCAGTTCTTC.

With regard to this clone: The junction and the germline gene differ at one end; a read error may be behind it. The V call is TRBV27, the J call TRBJ2-7; D ambiguous. The CDR3 is 14 amino acids. Germline lookup yields CDR1 MNHEY and CDR2 SMNVEV (reference sequence). The CDR3 coding sequence is TGTGCCAGCAGTTTCGCGGAAAGCTCCCACGAGCAGTACTTC. Its protein is CASSFAESSHEQYF.

The J gene is TRBJ1-2, the V gene TRBV5-1; TRBD1 aligns across 9 bases. The V and J ends lost 0 bases and 8 bases, in that order; junction bases with no gene match: 5. Germline CDR1 is SGHRS and CDR2 is YFSETQ. The CDR3 runs to 14 residues. The CDR3 spells CASSLGQGGRGYTF. As DNA, the CDR3 is TGCGCCAGCAGCTTGGGACAGGGGGGTCGGGGCTACACCTTC.

The genes are TRBV2 and TRBJ2-3, with D perhaps TRBD1 (5 bases). This CDR3 contains 17 residues. Germline V lookup: CDR1 SNHLY, CDR2 FYNNEI. V shed 3 bases and J shed 2 bases, with 18 bases lying between them. The CDR3: CASSDRWPGRSTDTQYF. CDR3 nucleotide sequence: TGTGCCAGCAGTGATAGGTGGCCAGGGCGATCCACAGATACGCAGTATTTT.